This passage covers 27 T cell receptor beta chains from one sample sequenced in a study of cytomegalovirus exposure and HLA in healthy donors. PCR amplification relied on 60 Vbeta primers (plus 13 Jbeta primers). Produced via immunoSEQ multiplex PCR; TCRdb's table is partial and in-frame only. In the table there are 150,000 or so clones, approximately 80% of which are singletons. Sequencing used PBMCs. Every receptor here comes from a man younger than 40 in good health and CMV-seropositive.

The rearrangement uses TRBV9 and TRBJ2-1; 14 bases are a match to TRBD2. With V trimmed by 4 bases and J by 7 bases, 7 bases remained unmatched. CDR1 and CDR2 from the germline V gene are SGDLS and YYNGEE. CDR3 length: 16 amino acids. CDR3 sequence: CASSFGTSGSGNEQFF. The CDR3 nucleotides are TGTGCCAGCAGCTTCGGGACTAGCGGGAGCGGGAATGAGCAGTTCTTC.

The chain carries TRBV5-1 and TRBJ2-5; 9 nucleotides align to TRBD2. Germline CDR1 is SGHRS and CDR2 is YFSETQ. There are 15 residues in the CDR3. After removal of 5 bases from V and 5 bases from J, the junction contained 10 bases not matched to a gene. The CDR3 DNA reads TGCGCCAGCAGGAATACGCGGGGGGGCCTTGAGACCCAGTACTTC. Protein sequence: CASRNTRGGLETQYF.

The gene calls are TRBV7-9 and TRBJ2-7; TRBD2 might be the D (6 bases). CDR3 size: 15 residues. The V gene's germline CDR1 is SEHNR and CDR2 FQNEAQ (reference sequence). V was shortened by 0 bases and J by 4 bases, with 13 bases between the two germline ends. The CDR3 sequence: CASSLARGGSYEQYF. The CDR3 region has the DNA TGTGCCAGCAGCTTAGCGCGTGGGGGGTCGTACGAGCAGTACTTC.

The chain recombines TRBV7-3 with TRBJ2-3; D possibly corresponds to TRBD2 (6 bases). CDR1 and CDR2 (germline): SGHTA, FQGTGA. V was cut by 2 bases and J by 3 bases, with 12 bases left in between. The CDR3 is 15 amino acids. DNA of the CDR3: TGTGCCAGCAGCTTAGTCCGGGGGAAGACAGATACGCAGTATTTT. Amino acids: CASSLVRGKTDTQYF.

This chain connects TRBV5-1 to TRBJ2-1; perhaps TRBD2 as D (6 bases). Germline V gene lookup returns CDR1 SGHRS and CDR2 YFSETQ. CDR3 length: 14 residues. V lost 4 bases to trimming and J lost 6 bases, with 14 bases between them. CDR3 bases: TGCGCCAGCAGCGCCGGGTATAGCGGCAATGAGCAGTTCTTC. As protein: CASSAGYSGNEQFF.

The CDR3 loop reads CATSPGVAGADTQYF. CDR3 in DNA: TGTGCCACCAGCCCGGGGGTAGCGGGAGCAGATACGCAGTATTTT. The chain has TRBV15 and TRBJ2-3; 9 bases align to TRBD2. Germline loops: CDR1 LNHNV, CDR2 YYDKDF (reference sequence). The trim removed 5 bases at V and 4 bases at J, leaving 7 bases unmatched. The CDR3 runs 15 residues. Full variable domain (missing parts from reference TRBV15 and TRBJ2-3): DAMVIQNPRYQVTQFGKPVTLSCSQTLNHNVMYWYQQKSSQAPKLLFHYYDKDFNNEADTPDNFQSRRPNTSFCFLDIRSPGLGDTAMYLCATSPGVAGADTQYFGPGTRLTVL.

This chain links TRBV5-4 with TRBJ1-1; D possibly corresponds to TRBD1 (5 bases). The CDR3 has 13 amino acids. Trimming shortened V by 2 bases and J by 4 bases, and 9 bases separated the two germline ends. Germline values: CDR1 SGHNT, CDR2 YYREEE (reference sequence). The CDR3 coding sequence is TGTGCCAGCAGCTTCGGGCAGGGCACTGAAGCTTTCTTT. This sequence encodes CASSFGQGTEAFF.

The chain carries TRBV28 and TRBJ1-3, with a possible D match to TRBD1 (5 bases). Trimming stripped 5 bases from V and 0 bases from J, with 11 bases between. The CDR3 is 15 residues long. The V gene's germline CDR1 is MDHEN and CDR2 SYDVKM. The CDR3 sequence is CASSPPGGSGNTIYF. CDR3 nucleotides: TGTGCCAGCAGTCCCCCCGGGGGCTCTGGAAACACCATATATTTT. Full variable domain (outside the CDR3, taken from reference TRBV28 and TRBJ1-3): DVKVTQSSRYLVKRTGEKVFLECVQDMDHENMFWYRQDPGLGLRLIYFSYDVKMKEKGDIPEGYSVSREKKERFSLILESASTNQTSMYLCASSPPGGSGNTIYFGEGSWLTVV.

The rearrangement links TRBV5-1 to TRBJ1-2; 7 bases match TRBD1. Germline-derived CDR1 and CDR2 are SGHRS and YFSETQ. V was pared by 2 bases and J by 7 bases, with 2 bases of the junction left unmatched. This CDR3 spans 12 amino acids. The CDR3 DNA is TGCGCCAGCAGCTTTACAGGGGCTGGCTACACCTTC. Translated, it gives CASSFTGAGYTF.

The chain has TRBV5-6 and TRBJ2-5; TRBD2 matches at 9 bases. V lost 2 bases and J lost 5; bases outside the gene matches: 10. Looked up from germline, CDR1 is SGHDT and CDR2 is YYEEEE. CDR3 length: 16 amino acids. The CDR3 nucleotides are TGTGCCAGCAGCTTCAAGCGGGAGGAGGTTAGGGAGACCCAGTACTTC. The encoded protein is CASSFKREEVRETQYF.

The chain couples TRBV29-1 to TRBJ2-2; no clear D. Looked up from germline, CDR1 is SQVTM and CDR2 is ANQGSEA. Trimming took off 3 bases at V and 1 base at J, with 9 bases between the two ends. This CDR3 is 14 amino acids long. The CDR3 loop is CSVEARRNTGELFF. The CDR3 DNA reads TGCAGCGTTGAGGCGCGGAGGAACACCGGGGAGCTGTTTTTT.

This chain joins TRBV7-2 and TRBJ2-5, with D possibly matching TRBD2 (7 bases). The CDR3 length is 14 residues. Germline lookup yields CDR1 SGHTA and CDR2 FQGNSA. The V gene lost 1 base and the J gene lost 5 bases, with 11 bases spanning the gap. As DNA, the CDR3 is TGTGCCAGCAGCTTAGGTGGGGGGGCGGAGACCCAGTACTTC. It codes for CASSLGGGAETQYF.

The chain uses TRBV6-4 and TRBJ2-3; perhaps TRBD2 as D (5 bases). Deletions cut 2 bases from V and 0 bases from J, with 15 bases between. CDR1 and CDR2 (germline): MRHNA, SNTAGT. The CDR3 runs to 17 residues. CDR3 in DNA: TGTGCCAGCAGTGACCGGGCGGGTTCCTCTAGCACAGATACGCAGTATTTT. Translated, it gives CASSDRAGSSSTDTQYF.

CDR3 protein: CASSRGSGATRYEQYF. DNA for the CDR3: TGTGCCAGCAGCCGCGGGTCTGGAGCCACTCGATACGAGCAGTACTTC. The gene calls are TRBV7-9 and TRBJ2-7, with D perhaps TRBD2 (5 bases). CDR1 SEHNR and CDR2 FQNEAQ come from the germline V gene (reference sequence). The CDR3 runs 16 residues. V lost 5 bases to trimming and J lost 4 bases, with 21 bases between them.

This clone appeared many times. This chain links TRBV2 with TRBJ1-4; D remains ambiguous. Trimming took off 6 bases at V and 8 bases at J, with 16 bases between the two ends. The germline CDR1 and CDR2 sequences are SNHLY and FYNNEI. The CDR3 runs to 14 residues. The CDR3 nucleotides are TGTGCCAGCAGGGTGACCCCGGAGGGCGAAAAACTGTTTTTT. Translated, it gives CASRVTPEGEKLFF.

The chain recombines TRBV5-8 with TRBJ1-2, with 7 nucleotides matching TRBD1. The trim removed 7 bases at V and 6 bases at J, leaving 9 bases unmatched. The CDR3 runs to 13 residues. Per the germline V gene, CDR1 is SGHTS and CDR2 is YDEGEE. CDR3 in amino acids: CASAMTGRHGYTF. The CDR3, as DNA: TGTGCCAGCGCTATGACAGGGCGGCATGGCTACACCTTC. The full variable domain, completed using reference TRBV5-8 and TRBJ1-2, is EAGVTQSPTHLIKTRGQQATLRCSPISGHTSVYWYQQALGLGLQFLLWYDEGEERNRGNFPPRFSGRQFPNYSSELNVNALELEDSALYLCASAMTGRHGYTFGSGTRLTVV.

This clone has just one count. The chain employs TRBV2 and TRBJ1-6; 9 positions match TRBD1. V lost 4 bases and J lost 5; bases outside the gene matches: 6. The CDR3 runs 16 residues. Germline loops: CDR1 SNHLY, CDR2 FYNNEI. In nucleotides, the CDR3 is TGTGCCAGCAGTGGGAGAGGGACAGGGAATAATTCACCCCTCCACTTT. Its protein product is CASSGRGTGNNSPLHF.

The CDR3 loop is CASSLTLPGETQYF. As DNA, the CDR3 is TGTGCCAGCAGCTTGACCCTACCGGGGGAGACCCAGTACTTC. V is TRBV5-6 and J is TRBJ2-5, with D possibly being TRBD2 (5 bases). This CDR3 has 14 residues. V dropped 1 base and J dropped 5 bases, with 12 bases sitting between them. CDR1 SGHDT and CDR2 YYEEEE come from the germline V gene.

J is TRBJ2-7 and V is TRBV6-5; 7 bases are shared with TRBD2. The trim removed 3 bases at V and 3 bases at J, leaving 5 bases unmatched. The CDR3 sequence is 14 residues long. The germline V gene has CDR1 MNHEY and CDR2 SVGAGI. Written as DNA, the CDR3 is TGTGCCAGCAGTTATTGGGGGGGAAGCTACGAGCAGTACTTC. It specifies CASSYWGGSYEQYF.

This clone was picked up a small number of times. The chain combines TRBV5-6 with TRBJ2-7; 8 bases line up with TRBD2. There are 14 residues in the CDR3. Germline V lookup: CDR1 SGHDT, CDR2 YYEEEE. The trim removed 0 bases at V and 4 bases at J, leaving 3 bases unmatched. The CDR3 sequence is CASSLGTSWYEQYF. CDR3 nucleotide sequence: TGTGCCAGCAGCTTGGGGACTAGCTGGTACGAGCAGTACTTC.

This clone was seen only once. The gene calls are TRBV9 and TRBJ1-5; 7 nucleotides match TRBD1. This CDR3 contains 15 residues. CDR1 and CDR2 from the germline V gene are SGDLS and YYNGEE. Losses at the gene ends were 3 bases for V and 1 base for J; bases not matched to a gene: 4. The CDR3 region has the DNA TGTGCCAGCAGCGGATCGGGACAGAGCAATCAGCCCCAGCATTTT. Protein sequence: CASSGSGQSNQPQHF. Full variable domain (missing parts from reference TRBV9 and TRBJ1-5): DSGVTQTPKHLITATGQRVTLRCSPRSGDLSVYWYQQSLDQGLQFLIQYYNGEERAKGNILERFSAQQFPDLHSELNLSSLELGDSALYFCASSGSGQSNQPQHFGDGTRLSIL.

The chain's CDR3 is CASRGGTGLTFF. In DNA, the CDR3 is TGTGCCAGCAGGGGTGGGACAGGGCTAACTTTCTTT. The rearrangement uses TRBV6-1 and TRBJ1-1; 9 positions agree with TRBD1. Germline assignment: CDR1 MNHNS and CDR2 SASEGT. This CDR3 is 12 amino acids long. V dropped 6 bases and J dropped 12; count of bases not matched to a gene: 8.

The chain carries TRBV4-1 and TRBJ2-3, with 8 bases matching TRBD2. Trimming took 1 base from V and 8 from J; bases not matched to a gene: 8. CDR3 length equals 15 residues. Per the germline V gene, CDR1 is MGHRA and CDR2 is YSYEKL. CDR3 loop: CASSQVGAGGVTQYF. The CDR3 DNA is TGCGCCAGCAGCCAAGTTGGGGCGGGAGGAGTTACGCAGTATTTT.

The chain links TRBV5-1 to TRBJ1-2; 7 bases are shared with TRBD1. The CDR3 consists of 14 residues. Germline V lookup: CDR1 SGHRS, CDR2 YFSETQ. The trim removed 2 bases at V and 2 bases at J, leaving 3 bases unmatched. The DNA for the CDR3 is TGCGCCAGCAGCTTTGGCAGGGGGAACTATGGCTACACCTTC. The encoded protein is CASSFGRGNYGYTF.

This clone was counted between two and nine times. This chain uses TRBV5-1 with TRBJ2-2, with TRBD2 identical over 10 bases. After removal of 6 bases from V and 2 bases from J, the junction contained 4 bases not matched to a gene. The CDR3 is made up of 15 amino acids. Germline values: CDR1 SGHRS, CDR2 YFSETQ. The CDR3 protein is CASKAGGPNTGELFF. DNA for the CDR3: TGCGCCAGCAAAGCGGGGGGGCCCAACACCGGGGAGCTGTTTTTT. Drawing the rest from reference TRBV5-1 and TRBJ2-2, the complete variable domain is KAGVTQTPRYLIKTRGQQVTLSCSPISGHRSVSWYQQTPGQGLQFLFEYFSETQRNKGNFPGRFSGRQFSNSRSEMNVSTLELGDSALYLCASKAGGPNTGELFFGEGSRLTVL.

The CDR3 sequence is CASSPGLARSEKLFF. CDR3 nucleotides: TGCGCCAGCAGCCCCGGACTTGCTCGGAGCGAAAAACTGTTTTTT. V is TRBV4-1 and J is TRBJ1-4; D gene ambiguous. Trimming shortened V by 4 bases and J by 8 bases, and 17 bases separated the two germline ends. Germline CDR1 is MGHRA and CDR2 is YSYEKL. The CDR3 covers 15 residues.

This chain's CDR3 is CASSLGGGLLSGNTIYF. The DNA for the CDR3 is TGCGCCAGCAGCTTGGGCGGGGGCCTCCTCTCTGGAAACACCATATATTTT. The J gene is TRBJ1-3, the V gene TRBV5-1; D may be TRBD1 (6 bases). With 0 bases removed from V and 0 bases from J, the gap between germline ends came to 13 bases. The CDR3 length is 17 residues. CDR1 SGHRS and CDR2 YFSETQ come from the germline V gene.